The next 22 T cell receptor beta chains were all read from a single sample in a study of cytomegalovirus exposure and HLA in healthy donors. PCR amplification relied on 60 Vbeta primers (plus 13 Jbeta primers). The repertoire was sequenced with immunoSEQ multiplex PCR; TCRdb's copy has only in-frame clones and lacks some. The sample yields about 160,000 clones, just under 80% seen once. Sequences were obtained from PBMCs. All receptors derive from a man between 18 and 35 years old in good health and CMV-seropositive.

Concerning this clone itself: Distinct nucleotide sequences in the sample also encode this CDR3. The chain joins TRBV6-4 to TRBJ2-2; no definite D call. Deletions cut 0 bases from V and 3 bases from J, with 5 bases between. Germline V gene data show CDR1 as MRHNA and CDR2 as SNTAGT. The length of the CDR3 is 14 residues. The CDR3 loop is CASSDSSDTGELFF. The CDR3 bases are TGTGCCAGCAGTGACTCCTCGGACACCGGGGAGCTGTTTTTT.

Here the CDR3 reads CASSPDRGQSEKLFF. For the CDR3, the DNA is TGCGCCAGCAGCCCGGACAGGGGGCAAAGTGAAAAACTGTTTTTT. This rearrangement joins TRBV5-1 to TRBJ1-4; 11 nucleotides match TRBD1. The germline V gene has CDR1 SGHRS and CDR2 YFSETQ. This CDR3 contains 15 residues. The junction had 6 bases not matched to a gene; V was cut back by 4 bases and J by 7 bases.

This rearrangement joins TRBV9 to TRBJ1-3, with 10 bases identical to TRBD1. Trimming removed 3 bases from V and 0 bases from J; junction bases left unmatched: 3. Germline V gene sequence: CDR1 SGDLS, CDR2 YYNGEE. CDR3 length: 16 residues. CDR3 nucleotide sequence: TGTGCCAGCAGCGGGACAGGGGGAAGCTCTGGAAACACCATATATTTT. Its protein is CASSGTGGSSGNTIYF.

V usage is TRBV19 and J usage is TRBJ1-1, with D unclear. Between the trimmed V and J ends, which lost 5 bases and 0 bases, there was a span of 10 bases. CDR3 size: 14 residues. Germline lookup yields CDR1 LNHDA and CDR2 SQIVND (reference sequence). This chain's CDR3 is CASSFRGLNTEAFF. The CDR3 DNA sequence: TGTGCCAGTAGTTTCCGGGGTCTGAACACTGAAGCTTTCTTT. The complete variable domain, with remaining parts taken from reference TRBV19 and TRBJ1-1, reads DGGITQSPKYLFRKEGQNVTLSCEQNLNHDAMYWYRQDPGQGLRLIYYSQIVNDFQKGDIAEGYSVSREKKESFPLTVTSAQKNPTAFYLCASSFRGLNTEAFFGQGTRLTVV.

The chain employs TRBV28 and TRBJ1-1; D unclear. The CDR3 contains 17 residues. The V end lost 2 bases, the J end lost 1 base, and 17 bases lay between the germline ends. The V gene's germline CDR1 is MDHEN and CDR2 SYDVKM. CDR3 coding DNA: TGTGCCAGCAGTTTAGAGTCGCGCGGGGTTTCGAACACTGAAGCTTTCTTT. This gives the protein CASSLESRGVSNTEAFF. Drawing the rest from reference TRBV28 and TRBJ1-1, the complete variable domain is DVKVTQSSRYLVKRTGEKVFLECVQDMDHENMFWYRQDPGLGLRLIYFSYDVKMKEKGDIPEGYSVSREKKERFSLILESASTNQTSMYLCASSLESRGVSNTEAFFGQGTRLTVV.

The rearrangement uses TRBV10-3 and TRBJ1-5, with 7 bases lining up with TRBD1. CDR1 is ENHRY, CDR2 SYGVKD, per germline. V gave up 0 bases and J gave up 1 base; unmatched junction bases: 0. CDR3 length: 15 amino acids. The CDR3 sequence is CAISESDRSNQPQHF. CDR3 DNA sequence: TGTGCCATCAGTGAGTCGGACAGGAGCAATCAGCCCCAGCATTTT.

V usage is TRBV4-1 and J usage is TRBJ2-2; D is perhaps TRBD2 (6 bases). Germline V CDR1 and CDR2: MGHRA, YSYEKL. The CDR3 totals 18 residues. Trimming shortened V by 0 bases and J by 1 base, and 15 bases separated the two germline ends. This chain's CDR3 is CASSQERGRTGNTGELFF. The CDR3, as DNA: TGCGCCAGCAGCCAAGAACGGGGGAGGACGGGGAACACCGGGGAGCTGTTTTTT.

This sequence joins TRBV5-4 and TRBJ2-2; 7 nucleotides match TRBD1. Germline lookup yields CDR1 SGHNT and CDR2 YYREEE (reference sequence). V gave up 5 bases and J gave up 3 bases; unmatched junction bases: 1. The length of the CDR3 is 13 residues. CDR3 sequence reads: CASSTGDTGELFF. CDR3 sequence (DNA): TGTGCCAGCAGTACAGGGGACACCGGGGAGCTGTTTTTT.

This rearrangement joins TRBV2 to TRBJ1-1, with TRBD1 matching over 7 bases. Trimming took 11 bases from V and 5 from J; bases not matched to a gene: 11. The CDR3 covers 13 residues. The germline V gene has CDR1 SNHLY and CDR2 FYNNEI. The CDR3 region has the DNA TGTGCCGGCTCCGGGACAGCGGATACTGAAGCTTTCTTT. As protein: CAGSGTADTEAFF.

The CDR3 DNA reads TGTGCCAGCAGCTTAGGAGGCACAGATACGCAGTATTTT. Its translation is CASSLGGTDTQYF. The V and J genes are TRBV7-2 and TRBJ2-3, with no clear D. Germline V gene sequence: CDR1 SGHTA, CDR2 FQGNSA. This CDR3 comprises 13 residues. V gave up 1 base and J gave up 1 base, with 3 bases separating them.

V is TRBV27 and J is TRBJ1-1, with D unclear. CDR1 is MNHEY and CDR2 is SMNVEV in the germline V gene (reference sequence). V was pared by 6 bases and J by 7 bases, with 18 bases between. The CDR3 contains 14 residues. The CDR3 sequence is CASSTGGGGSEAFF. CDR3 in DNA: TGTGCCAGCAGCACGGGAGGAGGTGGTAGTGAAGCTTTCTTT.

V and J are TRBV28 and TRBJ1-1; TRBD1 matches at 8 bases. The V segment lost 6 bases and the J segment 4 bases; nucleotides outside the gene matches: 4. The CDR3 totals 13 residues. Germline values: CDR1 MDHEN, CDR2 SYDVKM. DNA of the CDR3: TGTGCCAGCAGAAGGACAGGGCCCACTGAAGCTTTCTTT. This codes for CASRRTGPTEAFF.

The chain uses TRBV28 and TRBJ2-2, with D possibly TRBD1 on 5 matching bases. Trimming took 11 bases from V and 3 from J, leaving 16 bases between them. Germline V gene data show CDR1 as MDHEN and CDR2 as SYDVKM. The CDR3 length is 14 residues. The CDR3 region has the DNA TGTGCCGTCCATGGACACATAGACACCGGGGAGCTGTTTTTT. Encoded protein: CAVHGHIDTGELFF.

This rearrangement joins TRBV7-2 to TRBJ2-5; 11 bases align to TRBD1. CDR1 is SGHTA, CDR2 FQGNSA, per germline. With V trimmed by 6 bases and J by 3 bases, 9 bases remained unmatched. This CDR3 is built from 16 residues. CDR3 bases: TGTGCCAGCAGTATGAACCGGGACAGGGGGGAAGAGACCCAGTACTTC. Its protein is CASSMNRDRGEETQYF.

This sequence joins TRBV6-1 and TRBJ2-7, with D possibly TRBD2 on 5 matching bases. This CDR3 spans 15 amino acids. Per germline, CDR1 MNHNS and CDR2 SASEGT. Trimming cost V 8 bases and J 1 base, with 18 bases left between them. CDR3 residues: CASPLEDFDSYEQYF. In nucleotides, the CDR3 is TGTGCCAGCCCATTAGAGGACTTCGATTCCTACGAGCAGTACTTC.

The chain is built from TRBV7-9 and TRBJ2-3; the match to TRBD2 covers 9 bases. J lost 6 bases, V lost 5 bases, and 18 bases had no gene match. CDR3 length: 18 amino acids. Germline loops: CDR1 SEHNR, CDR2 FQNEAQ (reference sequence). CDR3 protein: CASSLTSGLALLGDTQYF. CDR3 nucleotides: TGTGCCAGCAGCCTGACCTCGGGACTAGCCCTCTTGGGGGATACGCAGTATTTT.

This clone was observed a few times. The chain couples TRBV28 to TRBJ1-2; D unclear. V shed 5 bases and J shed 8 bases, with 18 bases lying between them. CDR1 is MDHEN, CDR2 SYDVKM, per germline. This CDR3 is 14 amino acids long. This CDR3 is CASSPVRGWEGYTF. CDR3 DNA sequence: TGTGCCAGCAGTCCCGTTAGAGGGTGGGAAGGCTACACCTTC.

V gene TRBV11-2 combines with J gene TRBJ2-4; the D gene is possibly TRBD2 (6 bases). The CDR3 runs to 15 residues. Trimming pared 5 bases from V and 6 bases from J, leaving 17 bases between. Germline V gene data show CDR1 as SGHAT and CDR2 as FQNNGV. In DNA form, the CDR3 reads TGTGCCAGCAGCCTCCTCGGGGGACCTGCAAACATTCAGTACTTC. Its translation: CASSLLGGPANIQYF.

The CDR3 coding sequence is TGTGCCAGCAGCTTCACAGGTGGCGGCTACGAGCAGTACTTC. The encoded protein is CASSFTGGGYEQYF. The gene calls are TRBV7-9 and TRBJ2-7; D possibly corresponds to TRBD1 (5 bases). The CDR3 has 14 amino acids. The germline V gene encodes CDR1 SEHNR and CDR2 FQNEAQ (reference sequence). V was pared by 3 bases and J by 3 bases, with 12 bases between.

This clone appeared a few times. The chain links TRBV5-6 to TRBJ2-1; 8 bases line up with TRBD2. The V segment lost 1 base and the J segment 7 bases; nucleotides outside the gene matches: 7. Germline CDR1 and CDR2: SGHDT and YYEEEE. This CDR3 spans 15 amino acids. The CDR3 DNA follows: TGTGCCAGCAGCTTGAAGGGCGGGGGGCGGAATGAGCAGTTCTTC. It specifies CASSLKGGGRNEQFF.

This chain connects TRBV5-1 to TRBJ1-1; 10 bases are a match to TRBD1. Germline V gives CDR1 SGHRS, CDR2 YFSETQ. This CDR3 comprises 16 residues. The V and J ends lost 0 bases and 3 bases, in that order; junction bases with no gene match: 5. The CDR3 sequence is CASSLEPGTGDTEAFF. The CDR3 bases are TGCGCCAGCAGCTTGGAACCCGGGACAGGGGACACTGAAGCTTTCTTT.

Notes on this clone: Lacking the conserved final phenylalanine or tryptophan, this CDR3 likely reflects a read error. This chain links TRBV5-8 with TRBJ1-6; D is ambiguous. Germline V gene data show CDR1 as SGHTS and CDR2 as YDEGEE. V lost 5 bases and J lost 9, with 15 bases in between. This CDR3 has 14 residues. CDR3 protein: CASRPIALGSPLHL. The CDR3, as DNA: TGTGCCAGCAGACCTATAGCCCTGGGTTCACCCCTCCACCTT.